The 15 T cell receptor beta chains below were found in one sample sequenced in a study of vaccination and CD4 T cells after COVID-19. Stated treatment: approximately nine-day PBMC culture with coronavirus spike peptide pools or control peptides (ViraFEST assay). These receptors have no known antigen. Scientists ran DNA taken from cultured CD4+ T cells through the Oncomine TCR Beta short-read assay for sequencing. Each CDR3 protein gets one entry after TCRdb re-called the PCR reads with MiXCR. The data show 6,000 to 9,000 distinct CDR3 sequences, 25% seen once. Material: CD4+ T cells from blood, cultured in vitro, obtained after SARS-CoV-2 vaccination. These receptor sequences come from a human donor who had recovered from COVID-19.

As regards this clonotype: A single base separates this from a much larger clone, so it may be a read error. The J gene is TRBJ2-1, the V gene TRBV20-1, with D perhaps TRBD1 or TRBD2 (5 bases each). The CDR3 loop spans 11 amino acids. Trimming removed 7 bases from V and 16 bases from J, with 20 bases in between. CDR1 is DFQATT, CDR2 SNEGSKA, per germline (reference sequence). The CDR3 loop reads CSVSFRGRGFF. The CDR3 DNA follows: TGCAGTGTTAGTTTCCGGGGACGCGGCTTCTTC.

The chain has TRBV28 and TRBJ1-1; TRBD1 is a possible D gene (6 bases). The CDR3 sequence is 16 residues long. Germline CDR1 and CDR2: MDHEN and SYDVKM. V lost 6 bases, J lost 7 bases, and 24 bases lay in between. The CDR3 reads CASSPTRPQGSSEAFF. CDR3 coding DNA: TGTGCCAGCAGCCCAACTCGTCCTCAGGGGTCCAGTGAAGCTTTCTTT.

The rearrangement joins TRBV28 to TRBJ1-1; TRBD1 agrees at 12 bases. In germline, CDR1 is MDHEN, CDR2 SYDVKM. J was trimmed by 1 base and V by 4 bases; bases with no gene match: 7. This CDR3 is built from 17 residues. The CDR3 region has the DNA TGTGCCAGCAGTTCACCAGGGACAGGGGGCCCGAACACTGAAGCTTTCTTT. This translates into CASSSPGTGGPNTEAFF. Full variable domain (remainder filled in from reference TRBV28 and TRBJ1-1): DVKVTQSSRYLVKRTGEKVFLECVQDMDHENMFWYRQDPGLGLRLIYFSYDVKMKEKGDIPEGYSVSREKKERFSLILESASTNQTSMYLCASSSPGTGGPNTEAFFGQGTRLTVV.

CDR3 sequence reads: CASSPRGTGYNEQFF. CDR3 DNA sequence: TGTGCCAGCAGCCCACGTGGGACAGGATACAATGAGCAGTTCTTC. The rearrangement uses TRBV5-8 and TRBJ2-1; 8 bases match TRBD1. The V segment lost 4 bases and the J segment 4 bases; nucleotides outside the gene matches: 7. Germline CDR1 and CDR2: SGHTS and YDEGEE. This CDR3 region has 15 residues. Filled out from reference TRBV5-8 and TRBJ2-1, the complete variable domain reads EAGVTQSPTHLIKTRGQQATLRCSPISGHTSVYWYQQALGLGLQFLLWYDEGEERNRGNFPPRFSGRQFPNYSSELNVNALELEDSALYLCASSPRGTGYNEQFFGPGTRLTVL.

This clonotype was seen a few times. V and J are TRBV20-1 and TRBJ2-1, with a possible D match to TRBD2 (5 bases). Germline V lookup: CDR1 DFQATT, CDR2 SNEGSKA (reference sequence). Deletions cut 1 base from V and 10 bases from J, with 11 bases between. The CDR3 spans 12 residues. The CDR3 DNA sequence: TGCAGTGCTAGAGCCCCACAGCGGGAGCAGTTCTTC. The encoded protein is CSARAPQREQFF.

V usage is TRBV28 and J usage is TRBJ2-1; D is unclear. Trimming stripped 8 bases from V and 5 bases from J, with 16 bases between. Germline CDR1 reads MDHEN; CDR2 reads SYDVKM. This CDR3 is 14 amino acids long. CDR3 DNA: TGTGCCAGCTCCAGCGTTGGTCGAGACAATGAGCAGTTCTTC. Translating it yields CASSSVGRDNEQFF.

The sample holds a few counts of this clonotype. The V call is TRBV10-2, the J call TRBJ2-1; 8 positions match TRBD1. The V and J ends lost 6 bases and 0 bases, in that order; junction bases with no gene match: 1. Germline CDR1 is WSHSY and CDR2 is SAAADI. The CDR3 is 14 amino acids. The CDR3 DNA sequence: TGCGCCAGCAGGGACAGGGTCTCCTACAATGAGCAGTTCTTC. Translation: CASRDRVSYNEQFF.

The chain joins TRBV5-4 to TRBJ2-7; TRBD1 matches at 8 bases. CDR3 length: 15 residues. After removal of 4 bases from V and 6 bases from J, the junction contained 12 bases not matched to a gene. Germline CDR1 and CDR2: SGHNT and YYREEE (reference sequence). The CDR3: CASSPGGAGGGEQYF. CDR3 in DNA: TGTGCCAGCAGCCCTGGGGGCGCAGGGGGCGGCGAGCAGTACTTC.

This clonotype has only a few counts. The rearrangement uses TRBV20-1 and TRBJ2-4, with 9 bases lining up with TRBD1. Losses at the gene ends were 6 bases for V and 9 bases for J; bases not matched to a gene: 12. Germline CDR1 DFQATT, CDR2 SNEGSKA (reference sequence). This CDR3 contains 14 residues. The CDR3 coding sequence is TGCAGTGCCGGGCCAGGGACAGGGCGCGGCATTCAGTACTTC. Translated: CSAGPGTGRGIQYF.

CDR3 amino acids: CSAGRQSEAFF. The CDR3 DNA is TGCAGTGCGGGCAGACAGTCTGAAGCTTTCTTT. The chain has TRBV20-1 and TRBJ1-1; D is perhaps TRBD1 (5 bases). The CDR3 is 11 amino acids. The germline CDR1 and CDR2 sequences are DFQATT and SNEGSKA (reference sequence). With 6 bases removed from V and 6 bases from J, the gap between germline ends came to 11 bases.

This clonotype is deemed medium-sized. The rearrangement uses TRBV10-1 and TRBJ2-1; 16 bases align to TRBD2. CDR1 and CDR2 (germline): WNHNN, SYGVQD (reference sequence). The length of the CDR3 is 19 residues. With 0 bases clipped from V and 5 bases from J, the junction kept 7 bases outside the gene matches. The CDR3 is CASSESTGLAGGFDNEQFF. CDR3 DNA: TGCGCCAGCAGTGAGTCGACGGGACTAGCGGGAGGGTTCGACAATGAGCAGTTCTTC.

This clonotype is medium-sized. The rearrangement joins TRBV24-1 to TRBJ1-2; 7 bases match TRBD1. V shed 2 bases and J 5 bases; nucleotides not matched to a gene: 1. The CDR3 loop spans 13 amino acids. Germline V lookup: CDR1 KGHDR, CDR2 SFDVKD. The CDR3 loop is CATSDYRGYGYTF. The CDR3 region has the DNA TGTGCCACCAGTGATTACAGGGGATATGGCTACACCTTC.

This clonotype is medium-sized within its sample. The V gene is TRBV7-9, the J gene TRBJ2-5; TRBD1 is a possible D gene (6 bases). V dropped 2 bases and J dropped 4 bases, with 14 bases sitting between them. Germline CDR1 reads SEHNR; CDR2 reads FQNEAQ (reference sequence). The CDR3 sequence is 15 residues long. CDR3: CASSLRAQGRETQYF. CDR3 nucleotide sequence: TGTGCCAGCAGCTTACGGGCCCAGGGGCGAGAGACCCAGTACTTC. The variable domain in full, with the rest retrieved from reference TRBV7-9 and TRBJ2-5, is DTGVSQNPRHKITKRGQNVTFRCDPISEHNRLYWYRQTLGQGPEFLTYFQNEAQLEKSRLLSDRFSAERPKGSFSTLEIQRTEQGDSAMYLCASSLRAQGRETQYFGPGTRLLVL.

This clonotype is labeled medium-sized. The V gene is TRBV6-1, the J gene TRBJ2-5, with 9 bases fitting TRBD2. V shed 7 bases and J 2 bases; nucleotides not matched to a gene: 8. This CDR3 region has 15 residues. Germline lookup yields CDR1 MNHNS and CDR2 SASEGT. The CDR3 region has the DNA TGTGCCAGCACCCCAAGCGGGGGGCGGCAAGAGACCCAGTACTTC. This codes for CASTPSGGRQETQYF.

Here the CDR3 DNA reads TGCAGTGCTAGTAGCGCCGGCTCTGGAAACACCATATATTTT. This codes for CSASSAGSGNTIYF. This chain uses TRBV20-1 with TRBJ1-3; D unclear. V was trimmed by 3 bases and J by 0 bases, leaving 9 bases between them. Germline loops: CDR1 DFQATT, CDR2 SNEGSKA (reference sequence). This CDR3 has 14 residues.